The clone carrying this T cell receptor (beta chain) appeared once. Its antigen is currently unknown. Clones were sequenced by immunoSEQ multiplex PCR, and TCRdb holds only the in-frame ones, with some missing. The sample holds 85,000 to 120,000 clones; approximately 87% are singletons and the top ten take roughly 2.3%. Patients had chemo-refractory metastatic non-small-cell lung cancer and received focal radiation plus CTLA-4 blockade that used ipilimumab. The sample belongs to a study of radiotherapy plus CTLA-4 blockade in lung cancer. Study-level background: In 18% of patients, objective responses were seen; roughly 30% had disease control. The study's findings and limits: Expansion in blood of tumor-derived TCR clones was seen after radiotherapy plus ipilimumab. In blood, early T cell clone dynamics reportedly predicted response best, together with interferon-beta.

Between the trimmed V and J ends, which lost 8 bases and 5 bases, there was a span of 21 bases. The germline V gene encodes CDR1 SGHVS and CDR2 FQNEAQ. The CDR3 extends over 16 amino acids. This clonotype originated in a human donor with non-small cell lung cancer that progressed on radiotherapy plus ipilimumab. Some clones in this sample may be carry-over from other donors' samples. This sequence joins TRBV7-8 and TRBJ2-2, with D possibly called TRBD1 or TRBD2 (7 bases each). This specimen was peripheral blood, taken from a patient treated with radiotherapy plus ipilimumab. The DNA for the CDR3 is TGTGCCAGCTGCAGGGGGGGGCCCCTTGGGACCGGGGAGCTGTTTTTT. Protein product: CASCRGGPLGTGELFF.